Below, one TCR beta chain is given with its context. Its antigen is not known. Trimming stripped 4 bases from V and 2 bases from J, with 8 bases between. Germline CDR1 is SNHLY and CDR2 is FYNNEI. This CDR3 is 13 amino acids long. The data belong to a study of shared clonotypes between healthy human individuals. CD8 cells regarded as naive lacked CD45RO, were positively chosen for CCR7, and omitted terminally differentiated effector memory CD45RA+ cells. The protocol was immunoSEQ multiplex PCR, while the TCRdb copy is restricted to in-frame clones and leaves out a portion. The data contain some 630,000 clones, 90% to 97% of them seen just once; the ten biggest clones take up about 0.12%. Findings of the study overall: Sequencing depth was a factor that was expected to affect clonotype sharing among donors. Memory subsets generally showed smaller estimated richness than naive subsets did.

The chain is built from TRBV2 and TRBJ2-5; the D gene could be TRBD1 or TRBD2 (5 bases each). The sample comprised naive CD8+ T cells sorted from blood. The receptor was isolated from a woman aged 25 to 45 in good health. For the CDR3, the DNA is TGTGCCAGCAGTGGGGGACGACAAGAGACCCAGTACTTC. This codes for CASSGGRQETQYF. The full variable domain, completed using reference TRBV2 and TRBJ2-5, is EPEVTQTPSHQVTQMGQEVILRCVPISNHLYFYWYRQILGQKVEFLVSFYNNEISEKSEIFDDQFSVERPDGSNFTLKIRSTKLEDSAMYFCASSGGRQETQYFGPGTRLLVL.